The 9 T cell receptor beta chains presented below share a single source sample, sequenced in a study of OX40 agonist ivuxolimab in advanced cancers. Profiled with immunoSEQ multiplex PCR; TCRdb holds only in-frame clones, not every one. Of roughly 58,000 clones listed, 93% are singletons. The material was CD4+ or CD8+ T cells sorted from blood, obtained in a trial of the OX40 agonist ivuxolimab. These receptors were obtained from an adult with an advanced solid tumor such as melanoma, head and neck, liver or kidney cancer.

This chain uses TRBV19 with TRBJ2-1; 7 nucleotides align to TRBD1. This CDR3 spans 13 amino acids. V gave up 7 bases and J gave up 8 bases; unmatched junction bases: 8. Looked up from germline, CDR1 is LNHDA and CDR2 is SQIVND (reference sequence). The CDR3 nucleotides are TGTGCCAGTACAGGGGGATGGGCCCATGAGCAGTTCTTC. It translates to CASTGGWAHEQFF.

The chain recombines TRBV19 with TRBJ2-1; D gene uncertain. The germline V gene has CDR1 LNHDA and CDR2 SQIVND (reference sequence). The V end was cut by 3 bases, the J end by 4 bases, with 10 bases between. The CDR3 extends over 14 amino acids. The CDR3 DNA sequence: TGTGCCAGTAGTATTAATGTCTGGTACAATGAGCAGTTCTTC. It specifies CASSINVWYNEQFF.

This clone appeared a single time. CDR3 amino acids: CAISPGGEENTEAFF. The CDR3 bases are TGTGCCATCTCACCCGGCGGAGAAGAAAACACTGAAGCTTTCTTT. The chain carries TRBV28 and TRBJ1-1; D uncertain. The CDR3 sequence is 15 residues long. The germline V and J ends were trimmed by 10 bases and 2 bases, with 20 bases remaining between them. Looked up from germline, CDR1 is MDHEN and CDR2 is SYDVKM. Looking up the rest from reference TRBV28 and TRBJ1-1 gives the full variable domain: DVKVTQSSRYLVKRTGEKVFLECVQDMDHENMFWYRQDPGLGLRLIYFSYDVKMKEKGDIPEGYSVSREKKERFSLILESASTNQTSMYLCAISPGGEENTEAFFGQGTRLTVV.

This clone was seen once. The chain has TRBV10-1 and TRBJ2-1; 11 bases are a match to TRBD2. The germline gives CDR1 WNHNN, CDR2 SYGVQD (reference sequence). V lost 6 bases, J lost 2 bases, and 3 bases stayed unmatched. This CDR3 spans 15 amino acids. The CDR3 region has the DNA TGCGCCAGCAGCGTGGGACTAGCGGCCTACAATGAGCAGTTCTTC. It codes for CASSVGLAAYNEQFF.

This sequence joins TRBV6-1 and TRBJ2-7; 11 nucleotides match TRBD2. After removal of 3 bases from V and 3 bases from J, the junction contained 13 bases not matched to a gene. This CDR3 spans 18 amino acids. CDR1 and CDR2 (germline): MNHNS, SASEGT. This chain's CDR3 is CASSETSGINSLLYEQYF. The CDR3 DNA is TGTGCCAGCAGTGAGACTAGCGGGATCAACTCCCTCCTCTACGAGCAGTACTTC.

This chain connects TRBV5-6 to TRBJ1-1, with D uncertain. The CDR3 has 11 residues. V was trimmed by 2 bases and J by 9 bases, leaving 8 bases between them. The germline V gene encodes CDR1 SGHDT and CDR2 YYEEEE. In DNA form, the CDR3 reads TGTGCCAGCAGCTTAGGCCGCAAAGCTTTCTTT. This encodes CASSLGRKAFF.

As DNA, the CDR3 is TGTGCCAGCAGCTCGGGACAGGAACCTCATTCACCCCTCCACTTT. Residues: CASSSGQEPHSPLHF. The chain recombines TRBV5-6 with TRBJ1-6; TRBD1 aligns across 8 bases. This CDR3 spans 15 amino acids. The germline gives CDR1 SGHDT, CDR2 YYEEEE. Germline trimming cut 3 bases from V and 8 bases from J; bases unmatched to any gene: 7.

The chain employs TRBV5-4 and TRBJ2-5; weak D call: TRBD1 (5 bases). The germline V gene has CDR1 SGHNT and CDR2 YYREEE (reference sequence). Deletions cut 5 bases from V and 0 bases from J, with 17 bases between. The CDR3 is 16 amino acids. CDR3 bases: TGTGCCAGCAGAGTCGGTGTCAGGGCGTACCAAGAGACCCAGTACTTC. Encoded protein: CASRVGVRAYQETQYF.

V usage is TRBV25-1 and J usage is TRBJ2-7; D may be TRBD2 (6 bases). This CDR3 comprises 10 residues. V dropped 8 bases and J dropped 7 bases, with 9 bases sitting between them. Per the germline V gene, CDR1 is MGHDK and CDR2 is SYGVNS. The CDR3 nucleotides are TGTGCCAGCGGGGAGGTGGAGCAGTACTTC. Protein: CASGEVEQYF.